The rows below give T cell receptor beta chains drawn from one sample of a study of T cell changes during pregnancy in multiple sclerosis. The repertoire was sequenced with immunoSEQ multiplex PCR; TCRdb's copy has only in-frame clones and lacks some. The sample carries around 85,000 clones, approximately 91% recorded once. The material sequenced was PBMCs, taken in the first trimester of pregnancy. These TCRs come from a female donor in good health, serving as a control in a pregnancy study. Some clones in this sample may be carry-over from other donors' samples. Both conserved end residues are part of each CDR3.

v_gene	j_gene	CDR3aa
TRBV10-3	TRBJ2-3	CAASGQGEEDTQYF
TRBV25-1	TRBJ1-1	CASSATQGVGYTEAFF
TRBV27	TRBJ2-1	CASRTYAGGSSYNEQFF
TRBV5-4	TRBJ2-7	CASSLGTEYEQYF
TRBV28	TRBJ1-1	CASRGIQGGTEAFF
TRBV5-6	TRBJ1-1	CASSPLKRTLGQGNTEAFF
TRBV27	TRBJ2-1	CASSNSGGALNEQFF
TRBV5-6	TRBJ2-3	CASTLLTSVGTQYF
TRBV2	TRBJ2-2	CASSDSTSGNTGELFF
TRBV7-8	TRBJ1-2	CASNSAGSYGYTF
TRBV28	TRBJ1-1	CASSLSLNTEAFF
TRBV5-1	TRBJ1-1	CASSLASGGGGIDSTEAFF
TRBV2	TRBJ1-5	CASSEGGGYSNQPQHF
TRBV5-5	TRBJ2-7	CASSLDTGTATYEQYF
TRBV5-4	TRBJ1-4	CASSLDRAETNEKLFF
TRBV5-6	TRBJ2-3	CASSLFSGGADTQYF
TRBV11-2	TRBJ1-5	CASSAGTAETNQPQHF